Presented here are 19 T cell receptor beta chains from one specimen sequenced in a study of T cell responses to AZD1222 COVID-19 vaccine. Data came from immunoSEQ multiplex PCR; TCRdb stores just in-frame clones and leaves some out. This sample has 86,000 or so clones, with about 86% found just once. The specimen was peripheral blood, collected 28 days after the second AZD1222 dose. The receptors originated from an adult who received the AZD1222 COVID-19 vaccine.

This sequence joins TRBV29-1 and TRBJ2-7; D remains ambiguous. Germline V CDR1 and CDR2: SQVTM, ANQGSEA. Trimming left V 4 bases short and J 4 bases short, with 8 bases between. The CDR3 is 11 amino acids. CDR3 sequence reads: CSVVPPYEQYF. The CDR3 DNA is TGCAGCGTTGTACCCCCTTACGAGCAGTACTTC.

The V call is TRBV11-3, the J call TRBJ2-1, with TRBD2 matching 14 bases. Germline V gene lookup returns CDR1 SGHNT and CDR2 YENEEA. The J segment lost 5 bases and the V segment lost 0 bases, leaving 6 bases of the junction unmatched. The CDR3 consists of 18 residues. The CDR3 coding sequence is TGTGCCAGCAGCTTAGAGTATCTGGGACTAGCGGGAGACAATGAGCAGTTCTTC. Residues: CASSLEYLGLAGDNEQFF. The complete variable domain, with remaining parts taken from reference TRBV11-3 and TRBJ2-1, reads EAGVVQSPRYKIIEKKQPVAFWCNPISGHNTLYWYLQNLGQGPELLIRYENEEAVDDSQLPKDRFSAERLKGVDSTLKIQPAELGDSAVYLCASSLEYLGLAGDNEQFFGPGTRLTVL.

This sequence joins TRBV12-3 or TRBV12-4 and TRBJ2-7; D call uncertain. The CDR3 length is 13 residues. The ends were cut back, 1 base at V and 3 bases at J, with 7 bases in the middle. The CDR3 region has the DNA TGTGCCAGCAGTTTAGGGTCAGTCTACGAGCAGTACTTC. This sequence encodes CASSLGSVYEQYF.

In DNA form, the CDR3 reads TGTGCCAGCAGGCAACTAGCGGCGGGGGAGACCCAGTACTTC. Protein: CASRQLAAGETQYF. V is TRBV7-2 and J is TRBJ2-5; 8 nucleotides agree with TRBD2. The CDR3 totals 14 residues. Germline V gene lookup returns CDR1 SGHTA and CDR2 FQGNSA. With 6 bases clipped from V and 5 bases from J, the junction kept 8 bases outside the gene matches.

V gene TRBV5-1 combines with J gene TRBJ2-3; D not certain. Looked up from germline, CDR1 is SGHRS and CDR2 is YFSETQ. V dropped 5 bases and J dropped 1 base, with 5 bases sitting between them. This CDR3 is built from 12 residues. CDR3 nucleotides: TGCGCCAGCAGAAGAGGCACAGATACGCAGTATTTT. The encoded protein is CASRRGTDTQYF.

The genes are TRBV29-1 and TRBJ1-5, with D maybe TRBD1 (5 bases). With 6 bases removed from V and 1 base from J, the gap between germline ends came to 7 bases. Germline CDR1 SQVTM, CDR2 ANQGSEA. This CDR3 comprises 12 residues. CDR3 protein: CSVAGSNQPQHF. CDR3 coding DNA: TGCAGCGTCGCAGGGAGCAATCAGCCCCAGCATTTT. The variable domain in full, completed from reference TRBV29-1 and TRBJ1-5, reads SAVISQKPSRDICQRGTSLTIQCQVDSQVTMMFWYRQQPGQSLTLIATANQGSEATYESGFVIDKFPISRPNLTFSTLTVSNMSPEDSSIYLCSVAGSNQPQHFGDGTRLSIL.

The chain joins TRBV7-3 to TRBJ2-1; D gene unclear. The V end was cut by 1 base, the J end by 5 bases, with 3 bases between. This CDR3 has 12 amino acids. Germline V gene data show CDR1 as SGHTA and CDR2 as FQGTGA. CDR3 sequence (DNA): TGTGCCAGCAGCTTAAGTGACAATGAGCAGTTCTTC. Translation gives CASSLSDNEQFF.

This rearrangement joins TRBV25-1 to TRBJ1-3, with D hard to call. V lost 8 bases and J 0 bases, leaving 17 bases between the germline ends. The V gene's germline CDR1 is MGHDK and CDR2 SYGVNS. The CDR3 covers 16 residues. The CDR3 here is CASSPAMDVSGNTIYF. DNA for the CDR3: TGTGCCAGCTCCCCGGCCATGGACGTCTCTGGAAACACCATATATTTT.

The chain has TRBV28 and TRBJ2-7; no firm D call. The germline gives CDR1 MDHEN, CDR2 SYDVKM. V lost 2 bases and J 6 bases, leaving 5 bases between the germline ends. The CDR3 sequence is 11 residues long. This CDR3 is CASSLVREQYF. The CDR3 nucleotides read TGTGCCAGCAGTTTAGTGCGCGAGCAGTACTTC.

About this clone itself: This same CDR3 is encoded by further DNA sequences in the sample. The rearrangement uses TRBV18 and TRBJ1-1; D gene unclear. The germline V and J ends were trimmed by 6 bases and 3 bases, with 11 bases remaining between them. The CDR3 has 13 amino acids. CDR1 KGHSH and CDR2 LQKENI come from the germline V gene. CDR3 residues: CASSPPGDTEAFF. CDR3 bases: TGTGCCAGCTCGCCGCCAGGCGACACTGAAGCTTTCTTT.

DNA for the CDR3: TGTGCCAGCAGCTTGGCCGGAGGGCGGAGGACCTACGAGCAGTACTTC. It is translated as CASSLAGGRRTYEQYF. The rearrangement links TRBV5-6 to TRBJ2-7; D may be TRBD2 (6 bases). V was trimmed by 0 bases and J by 2 bases, leaving 15 bases between them. The CDR3 extends over 16 amino acids. Germline values: CDR1 SGHDT, CDR2 YYEEEE.

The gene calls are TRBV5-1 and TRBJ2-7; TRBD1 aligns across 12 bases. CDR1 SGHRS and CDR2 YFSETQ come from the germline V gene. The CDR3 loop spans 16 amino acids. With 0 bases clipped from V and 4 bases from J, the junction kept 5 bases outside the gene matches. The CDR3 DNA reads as TGCGCCAGCAGCTTGGCCTGGGACAGGGGGCCGTACGAGCAGTACTTC. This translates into CASSLAWDRGPYEQYF.

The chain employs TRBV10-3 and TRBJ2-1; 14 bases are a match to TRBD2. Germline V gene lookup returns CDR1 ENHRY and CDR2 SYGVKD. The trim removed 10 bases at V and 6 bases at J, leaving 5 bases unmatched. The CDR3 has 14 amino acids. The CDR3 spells CATSGTSGGNEQFF. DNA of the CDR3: TGTGCCACTTCCGGGACTAGCGGGGGCAATGAGCAGTTCTTC.

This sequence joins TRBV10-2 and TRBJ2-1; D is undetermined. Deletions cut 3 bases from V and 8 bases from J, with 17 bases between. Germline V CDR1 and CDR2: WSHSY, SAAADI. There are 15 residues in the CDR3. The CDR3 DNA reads TGCGCCAGCAGTGACCCCATTCTAGAGCCCGATGAGCAGTTCTTC. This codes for CASSDPILEPDEQFF.

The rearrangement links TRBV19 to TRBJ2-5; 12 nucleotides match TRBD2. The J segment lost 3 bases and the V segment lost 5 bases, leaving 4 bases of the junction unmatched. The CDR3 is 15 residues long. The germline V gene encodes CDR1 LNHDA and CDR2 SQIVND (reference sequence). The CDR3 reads CASSSLAGGEETQYF. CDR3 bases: TGTGCCAGTAGTTCCCTAGCGGGAGGGGAAGAGACCCAGTACTTC.

The CDR3 sequence is CASSGQGATEAFF. The CDR3 DNA sequence: TGTGCCAGCTCAGGGCAGGGGGCGACCGAAGCTTTCTTT. The gene calls are TRBV18 and TRBJ1-1; 8 bases match TRBD1. Germline V gives CDR1 KGHSH, CDR2 LQKENI. This CDR3 comprises 13 residues. The V and J ends lost 5 bases and 8 bases, in that order; junction bases with no gene match: 7.

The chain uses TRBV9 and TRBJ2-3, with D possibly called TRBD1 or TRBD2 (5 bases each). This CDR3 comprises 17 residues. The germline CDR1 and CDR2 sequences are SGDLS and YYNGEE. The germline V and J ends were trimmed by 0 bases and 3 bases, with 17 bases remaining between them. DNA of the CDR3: TGTGCCAGCAGCGTAGAACGGGGCCTAACTTCGACAGATACGCAGTATTTT. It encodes CASSVERGLTSTDTQYF.

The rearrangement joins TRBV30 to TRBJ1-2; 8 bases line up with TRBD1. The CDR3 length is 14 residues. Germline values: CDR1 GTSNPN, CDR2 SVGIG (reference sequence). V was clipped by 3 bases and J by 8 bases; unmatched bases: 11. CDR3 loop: CAWRGSQGARGYTF. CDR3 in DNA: TGTGCCTGGAGGGGGAGCCAGGGGGCTAGGGGCTACACCTTC.

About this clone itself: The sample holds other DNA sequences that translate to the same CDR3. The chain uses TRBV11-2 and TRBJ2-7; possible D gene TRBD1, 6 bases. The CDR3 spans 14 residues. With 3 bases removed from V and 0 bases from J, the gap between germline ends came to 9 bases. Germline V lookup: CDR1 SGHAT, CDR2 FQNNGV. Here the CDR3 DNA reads TGTGCCAGCAGCTTCGGGGACAACTCCTACGAGCAGTACTTC. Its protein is CASSFGDNSYEQYF.